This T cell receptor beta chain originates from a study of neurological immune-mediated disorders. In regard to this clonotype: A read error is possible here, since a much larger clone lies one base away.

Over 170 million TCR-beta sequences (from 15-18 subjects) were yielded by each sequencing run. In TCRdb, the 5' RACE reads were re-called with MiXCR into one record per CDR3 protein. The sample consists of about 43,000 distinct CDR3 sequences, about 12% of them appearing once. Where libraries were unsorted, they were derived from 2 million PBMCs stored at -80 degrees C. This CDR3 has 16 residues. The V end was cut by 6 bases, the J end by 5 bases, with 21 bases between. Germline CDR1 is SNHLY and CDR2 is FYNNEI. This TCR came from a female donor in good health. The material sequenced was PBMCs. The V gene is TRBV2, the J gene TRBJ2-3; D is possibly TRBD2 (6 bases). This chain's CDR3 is CASSPGLSGAIDTQYF. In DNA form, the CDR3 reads TGTGCCAGCAGCCCCGGACTATCGGGAGCGATAGATACGCAGTATTTT.